This T cell receptor (beta chain) is from a study of blood T cell repertoires in COVID-19. The V and J ends lost 2 bases and 10 bases respectively, with 12 bases between them. The CDR3 runs to 12 residues. Germline CDR1 reads SQVTM; CDR2 reads ANQGSEA. Seattle patients were enrolled during active infection and followed longitudinally. TCRdb keeps only in-frame clones here, not all; method: immunoSEQ multiplex PCR. Of 250,000 to 350,000 clones listed, about nine tenths are singletons. Sequencing was performed on peripheral blood. The chain joins TRBV29-1 to TRBJ2-1; D may be TRBD1 (5 bases). The receptor comes from a woman aged 45 to 65 with COVID-19, enrolled during active disease. The CDR3 DNA reads TGCAGCGTTGAACCCAACCCAGGGGAGCAGTTCTTC. Translated, it gives CSVEPNPGEQFF.